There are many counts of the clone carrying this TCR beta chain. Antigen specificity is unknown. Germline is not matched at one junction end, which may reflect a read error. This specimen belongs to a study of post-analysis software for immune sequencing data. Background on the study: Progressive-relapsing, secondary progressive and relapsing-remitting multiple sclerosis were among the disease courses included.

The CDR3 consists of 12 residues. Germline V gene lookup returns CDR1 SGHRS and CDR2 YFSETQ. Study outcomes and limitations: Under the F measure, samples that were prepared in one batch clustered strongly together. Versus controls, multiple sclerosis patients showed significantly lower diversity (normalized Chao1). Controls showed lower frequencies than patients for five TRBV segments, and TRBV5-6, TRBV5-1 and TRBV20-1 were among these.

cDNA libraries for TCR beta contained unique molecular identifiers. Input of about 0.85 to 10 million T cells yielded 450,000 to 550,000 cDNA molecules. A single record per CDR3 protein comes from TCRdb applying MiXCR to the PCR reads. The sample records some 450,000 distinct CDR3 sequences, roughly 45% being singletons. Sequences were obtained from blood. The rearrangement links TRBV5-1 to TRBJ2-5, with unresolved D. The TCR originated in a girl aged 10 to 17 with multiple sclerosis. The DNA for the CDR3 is TGTGCCAGCAGCTTAGACCGAGAGACCCAGTACTTC. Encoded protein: CASSLDRETQYF.